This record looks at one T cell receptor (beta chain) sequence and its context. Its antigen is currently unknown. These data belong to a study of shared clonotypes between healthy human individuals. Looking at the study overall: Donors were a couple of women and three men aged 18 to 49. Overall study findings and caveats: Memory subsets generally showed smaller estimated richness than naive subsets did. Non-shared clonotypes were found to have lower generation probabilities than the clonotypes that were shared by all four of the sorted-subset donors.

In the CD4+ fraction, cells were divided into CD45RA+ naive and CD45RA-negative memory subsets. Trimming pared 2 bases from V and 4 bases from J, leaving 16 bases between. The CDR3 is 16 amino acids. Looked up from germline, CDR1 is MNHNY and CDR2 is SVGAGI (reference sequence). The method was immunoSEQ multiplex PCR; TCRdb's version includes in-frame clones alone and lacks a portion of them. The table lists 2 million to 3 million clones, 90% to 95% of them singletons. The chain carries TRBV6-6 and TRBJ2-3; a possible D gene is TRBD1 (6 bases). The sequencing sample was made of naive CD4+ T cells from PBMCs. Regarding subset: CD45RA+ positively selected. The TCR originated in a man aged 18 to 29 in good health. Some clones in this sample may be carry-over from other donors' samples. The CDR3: CASSYQARGFADTQYF. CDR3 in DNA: TGTGCCAGCAGTTACCAAGCCAGGGGTTTCGCAGATACGCAGTATTTT.